These T cell receptor beta chains were read from a single sample in a study of read filtering for tumor transcriptome and immune sequencing. MiXCR, applied by TCRdb to the reads, yields one record per CDR3 protein. The data contain 75,000 to 90,000 distinct CDR3 sequences, around an eighth of them singletons. Specimen: a population of CD138-negative cells sorted from bone marrow. The receptor source for this set is a donor over 35 with multiple myeloma. CDR3s include the opening cysteine and the closing phenylalanine or tryptophan. The order of the fields is clone size, D gene, V gene, J gene, CDR3 protein, CDR3 DNA. D genes are given only for firm matches. Not all rows give a size; the values are once, few, many and, for expanded clones, a class.

many,.,TRBV6-5,TRBJ2-3,CASSYGTADTQYF,TGTGCCAGCAGTTACGGTACTGCAGATACGCAGTATTTT
.,.,TRBV18,TRBJ1-3,CASSPREGSGNTIYF,TGTGCCAGCTCACCGCGGGAAGGCTCTGGAAACACCATATATTTT
many,.,TRBV7-2,TRBJ2-3,CASSPSGAEDTQYF,TGTGCCAGCAGCCCATCGGGAGCTGAAGATACGCAGTATTTT
few,TRBD2,TRBV20-1,TRBJ2-1,CGARDVGGGSSHNEQFF,TGCGGTGCTAGAGATGTTGGCGGGGGTTCATCCCACAATGAGCAGTTCTTC
many,.,TRBV28,TRBJ2-1,CASSRGPQLSYNEQFF,TGTGCCAGTTCTAGGGGTCCCCAACTCTCCTACAATGAGCAGTTCTTC
many,TRBD1,TRBV28,TRBJ2-5,CASSSGQVQETQYF,TGTGCCAGCAGCTCAGGACAGGTCCAAGAGACCCAGTACTTC
many,TRBD1,TRBV12-3/TRBV12-4,TRBJ1-2,CASSLQAGGYYGYTF,TGTGCCAGCAGTTTACAGGCAGGGGGCTACTATGGCTACACCTTC
.,TRBD1,TRBV28,TRBJ1-2,CASSFRDRDYGYTF,TGTGCCAGCAGTTTCCGGGACAGGGACTATGGCTACACCTTC
few,TRBD1,TRBV12-3/TRBV12-4,TRBJ2-7,CASSGTASSYEQYF,TGTGCCAGCAGCGGGACAGCGTCGTCCTACGAGCAGTACTTC
many,TRBD2,TRBV7-9,TRBJ2-3,CASSPGQTSGIRSTDTQYF,TGTGCCAGCAGCCCCGGGCAGACTAGCGGGATCCGATCCACAGATACGCAGTATTTT
.,.,TRBV28,TRBJ2-1,CAGSPRQSGPLYNEQFF,TGTGCAGGCAGTCCAAGGCAAAGCGGGCCCCTCTACAATGAGCAGTTCTTC
many,TRBD1,TRBV12-3/TRBV12-4,TRBJ2-6,CASSRTGGSGANVLTF,TGTGCCAGCAGCCGGACAGGGGGGTCTGGGGCCAACGTCCTGACTTTC
many,TRBD1,TRBV4-2,TRBJ1-2,CASSQGDSGYGYTF,TGTGCCAGCAGCCAAGGGGACAGCGGATATGGCTACACCTTC
few,TRBD1,TRBV24-1,TRBJ2-7,CATSEQGYEQYF,TGTGCCACCAGTGAACAGGGGTACGAGCAGTACTTC
few,.,TRBV7-9,TRBJ2-1,CASSSPRRSSYNEQFF,TGTGCCAGCAGCTCTCCCCGAAGGAGCTCCTACAATGAGCAGTTCTTC